This T cell receptor (beta chain) was recovered during a study of T-cell memory formation after mild COVID-19. Study-level results: Proof of SARS-CoV-2 specificity was absent for the second-wave clones that crested on day 37. Several responding clones turned up in pre-infection memory, indicating that cross-reactive memory may have taken part. Contracting clones from day 15 to 85 showed balanced CD4/CD8; later expanders favored CD4+.

This clonotype has just a few counts. Its specificity is not known. From 5'RACE with constant-segment primers came TCR alpha and TCR beta cDNA libraries that carried sample barcodes and UMIs. TCRdb re-called the 5' RACE reads with MiXCR, one entry per CDR3 protein. The table records roughly 600,000 distinct CDR3 sequences, roughly 18% of them present only once. V lost 5 bases to trimming and J lost 6 bases; unmatched junction nucleotides: 7. The length of the CDR3 is 16 residues. CDR1 is SEHNR, CDR2 FQNEAQ, per germline (reference sequence). This chain uses TRBV7-9 with TRBJ2-1; TRBD2 agrees at 13 bases. This clonotype was sampled from an adult woman who had mild COVID-19 (a few samples of this study predate the infection). Cell type and time point are not known. The sample was PBMCs or a T cell subset sorted from them (not recorded which). The CDR3 sequence is CASSPRLAGGGNEQFF. The CDR3 DNA reads as TGTGCCAGCAGCCCTCGACTAGCGGGAGGCGGCAATGAGCAGTTCTTC.